These T cell receptor beta chains were read from a single sample in a study of CD8+CD57+ T cells in acquired aplastic anemia. TCRdb used MiXCR to reprocess the reads, holding one entry per CDR3 protein. Seen here are roughly 150,000 distinct CDR3 sequences, around 50% observed once, and the top ten hold about 2.8%. Sequenced sample: sorted CD4+, CD8+, or CD8+CD57+ T cells (not recorded which) from PBMCs. The receptors here all came from a human donor with aplastic anemia. Each CDR3 is given with its conserved first and last residue. Fields, in order: V gene, clone size, J gene, D gene, CDR3 DNA, CDR3 protein. D genes are given only for firm matches. Clone size is given for some rows only: seen once, a few or many times, or a class if the clone is expanded.

TRBV19,.,TRBJ1-2,TRBD1,TGTGCCAGTAGTATCCCTTCCGGGACAGGGAGCTATGGCTACACCTTC,CASSIPSGTGSYGYTF
TRBV7-9,.,TRBJ2-1,.,TGTGCCAGCAGTCCCAACCCTGACAATGAGCAGTTCTTC,CASSPNPDNEQFF
TRBV20-1,.,TRBJ2-7,.,TGCAGTGCTAGGGGACACGAATTTTTGGAGCAGTACTTC,CSARGHEFLEQYF
TRBV29-1,.,TRBJ1-2,.,TGCAGCGTTGGGGGGCAGGGAGCTAACTATGGCTACACCTTC,CSVGGQGANYGYTF
TRBV15,many,TRBJ2-5,.,TGTGCCACCAGCAGAGATATAGGTGGTACTCAAGAGACCCAGTACTTC,CATSRDIGGTQETQYF
TRBV5-1,.,TRBJ1-4,.,TGCGCCAGCAGCTTGGACAGGGCTAATGAAAAACTGTTTTTT,CASSLDRANEKLFF
TRBV10-3,.,TRBJ2-1,TRBD2,TGTGCCATCAGTAGTGAAGAGGCTAGCGGGATGATAGAGCAGTTCTTC,CAISSEEASGMIEQFF
TRBV10-1,.,TRBJ2-7,.,TGCGCCAGCGGGGCCGATAGCGTACAAGACGAGCAGTACTTC,CASGADSVQDEQYF
TRBV7-8,many,TRBJ2-7,.,TGTGCCAGCAGCTTAGCGGGTCTGGAGCAGTACTTC,CASSLAGLEQYF
TRBV7-8,many,TRBJ1-1,.,TGTGCCAGCAGCTTATTCAGGTGGGAAGCTTTCTTT,CASSLFRWEAFF
TRBV7-2,few,TRBJ2-5,.,TGTGCCAGCAGCCGACAGGTCCAAGAGACCCAGTACTTC,CASSRQVQETQYF
TRBV5-1,.,TRBJ2-4,.,TGCGCCAACAGCAGCTCGACAGGGGAGGGACGCATAGCCAAAAACATTCAGTACTTC,CANSSSTGEGRIAKNIQYF
TRBV29-1,few,TRBJ2-7,TRBD1,TGCAGCGTTGAAGGTGGAGAGACAGGGGGCAGTTACGAGCAGTACTTC,CSVEGGETGGSYEQYF
TRBV19,.,TRBJ2-6,.,TGTGCCAGTAGTATTGTGGGCAGTACCAACGTCCTGACTTTC,CASSIVGSTNVLTF
TRBV5-1,.,TRBJ2-3,TRBD1,TGCGCCAGCAGCGGGGGACAGGTTGGGAGCACAGATACGCAGTATTTT,CASSGGQVGSTDTQYF
TRBV6-1,many,TRBJ1-2,.,TGTGCCAGCAGGCGGACAGACGGCTACACCTTC,CASRRTDGYTF
TRBV6-2/TRBV6-3,.,TRBJ2-1,.,TGTGCCAGTACCATCCGGGACTTTTACAATGAGCAGTTCTTC,CASTIRDFYNEQFF
TRBV7-9,.,TRBJ2-5,TRBD2,TGTGCCAGCAGCTTCAGCGGGGGGCACCAAGAGACCCAGTACTTC,CASSFSGGHQETQYF
TRBV6-4,many,TRBJ2-3,.,TGTGCCAGCAGTGACTTGGGTGAGGGAGGAGCAGATACGCAGTATTTT,CASSDLGEGGADTQYF
TRBV20-1,many,TRBJ1-6,TRBD1,TGCAGTGCTAGTCAGGGGGGAGGGTATAATTCACCCCTCCACTTT,CSASQGGGYNSPLHF
TRBV15,few,TRBJ1-5,.,TGTGCCACCAGCAGAGTTAGGGGGTACAATCAGCCCCAGCATTTT,CATSRVRGYNQPQHF
TRBV12-3/TRBV12-4,many,TRBJ1-2,.,TGTGCCAGCAGTGCATCCGGGACCCTTGGAGGCTACACCTTC,CASSASGTLGGYTF
TRBV18,few,TRBJ2-7,TRBD1,TGTGCCAGCTCACCAAGTCTCGGACAGGGGTTCTACGAGCAGTACTTC,CASSPSLGQGFYEQYF
TRBV15,few,TRBJ2-1,.,TGTGCCACCAGCAGAGAGGGCGGTGAGCAGTTCTTC,CATSREGGEQFF
TRBV19,many,TRBJ1-5,TRBD1,TGTGCCAGTTGCCCGGACAGGGGTAGCAATCAGCCCCAGCATTTT,CASCPDRGSNQPQHF
TRBV6-5,few,TRBJ1-4,.,TGTGCCATCAGTTACGACGGCTCTGGCCCTGAAAAACTGTTTTTT,CAISYDGSGPEKLFF